Listed below are T cell receptor beta chains from one sample, sequenced in a study of regulatory T cells in long-lasting Graves disease. TCRdb reprocessed the multiplex PCR reads via MiXCR and lists one record per CDR3 protein. The data show some 490,000 distinct CDR3 sequences, 12% seen once. These sequences were also reported in another study, on T cells in Graves' hyperthyroidism and ophthalmopathy.

The input for sequencing was peripheral blood mononuclear cells (PBMCs), taken at new diagnosis, from a patient treated with antithyroid drugs. These receptors originate from a woman in her twenties or thirties with Graves disease. Both conserved end residues are part of each CDR3. A D gene is named only where the DNA matches it firmly. Not every row has a clone size; where given, it reads once, few, many or a size class.

TRBV30	NA	13	NA	TRBJ2-7	CAWSPGHSYEQYF	TGTGCCTGGAGCCCGGGACACTCCTACGAGCAGTACTTC
TRBV27	TRBD2	17	NA	TRBJ2-2	CASSSWEAGIYTGELFF	TGTGCCAGCAGCTCTTGGGAAGCGGGGATCTACACCGGGGAGCTGTTTTTT
TRBV28	TRBD2	16	many	TRBJ2-1	CASSEGLAVDYNEQFF	TGTGCCAGCAGTGAGGGACTAGCGGTCGACTACAATGAGCAGTTCTTC
TRBV20-1	TRBD2	15	NA	TRBJ2-3	CSARSASGSTDTQYF	TGCAGTGCTAGATCGGCTAGCGGAAGCACAGATACGCAGTATTTT
TRBV11-2	NA	16	NA	TRBJ1-4	CASSSRQGRPNEKLFF	TGCGCCAGCAGCTCCCGGCAGGGGAGACCTAATGAAAAACTGTTTTTT
TRBV29-1	TRBD1	14	many	TRBJ2-3	CSVDGQGRPDTQYF	TGCAGCGTTGATGGACAGGGAAGGCCAGATACGCAGTATTTT
TRBV7-2	NA	12	few	TRBJ2-1	CASSLGNIEQFF	TGTGCCAGCAGCTTAGGTAATATTGAGCAGTTCTTC
TRBV6-2/TRBV6-3	NA	13	many	TRBJ2-1	CASSFSAYNEQFF	TGTGCCAGCAGTTTTAGCGCTTACAATGAGCAGTTCTTC
TRBV11-2	NA	14	many	TRBJ2-2	CASSQLARVAELFF	TGTGCCAGCAGCCAACTAGCAAGAGTGGCGGAGCTGTTTTTT
TRBV24-1	NA	16	NA	TRBJ1-5	CATSDGGSYSNQPQHF	TGTGCCACCAGTGATGGGGGGTCCTATAGCAATCAGCCCCAGCATTTT
TRBV9	TRBD1	18	many	TRBJ2-2	CASSVGPRDRGGTGELFF	TGTGCCAGCAGCGTTGGCCCCCGGGACAGGGGAGGGACCGGGGAGCTGTTTTTT
TRBV27	NA	15	many	TRBJ1-1	CASSLSPTVNTEAFF	TGTGCCAGCAGTTTATCCCCGACAGTGAACACTGAAGCTTTCTTT
TRBV2	NA	14	many	TRBJ2-7	CASTFQPPSYEQYF	TGTGCCAGTACATTCCAGCCGCCCTCCTACGAGCAGTACTTC
TRBV7-3	TRBD2	15	many	TRBJ2-2	CASRPAGMNTGELFF	TGTGCCAGCAGACCAGCGGGAATGAACACCGGGGAGCTGTTTTTT
TRBV2	NA	12	many	TRBJ1-3	CASTNSPNTIYF	TGTGCCAGCACGAACAGTCCCAACACCATATATTTT
TRBV6-1	NA	17	many	TRBJ2-2	CASSPWTTGWDTGELFF	TGTGCCAGCAGTCCTTGGACCACTGGGTGGGACACCGGGGAGCTGTTTTTT
TRBV12-3/TRBV12-4	NA	16	many	TRBJ2-7	CASSLIPGGRGYEQYF	TGTGCCAGCAGTTTAATCCCTGGGGGGAGAGGGTACGAGCAGTACTTC
TRBV6-1	NA	14	many	TRBJ2-7	CASTPSTLSYEQYF	TGTGCCAGCACCCCTAGTACCCTTTCCTACGAGCAGTACTTC
TRBV9	NA	15	many	TRBJ1-2	CASSVSKNWEYGYTF	TGTGCCAGCAGCGTGTCGAAGAATTGGGAATATGGCTACACCTTC
TRBV15	NA	13	few	TRBJ2-1	CATSRGLSNEQFF	TGTGCCACCAGCAGGGGACTTTCCAATGAGCAGTTCTTC
TRBV2	NA	13	NA	TRBJ2-5	CASGVGEEGTQYF	TGTGCCAGCGGGGTAGGGGAGGAGGGGACCCAGTACTTC
TRBV7-6	TRBD1	14	many	TRBJ2-1	CASSTTTGAGEQFF	TGTGCCAGCAGCACGACTACAGGGGCCGGTGAGCAGTTCTTC
TRBV5-4	NA	13	many	TRBJ2-5	CASSLGPKETQYF	TGTGCCAGCAGCCTGGGCCCGAAAGAGACCCAGTACTTC
TRBV5-6	NA	13	many	TRBJ1-2	CASSHRAGDGYTF	TGTGCCAGCAGCCACCGGGCCGGAGATGGCTACACCTTC
TRBV5-1	NA	16	many	TRBJ1-3	CASSQTAGNDGNTIYF	TGCGCCAGCAGCCAAACCGCGGGCAATGATGGAAACACCATATATTTT
TRBV5-1	TRBD2	19	NA	TRBJ2-1	CASSLGRLTSGRAGNEQFF	TGCGCCAGCAGCCTAGGACGCCTGACTAGCGGGAGGGCCGGCAATGAGCAGTTCTTC
TRBV29-1	NA	11	NA	TRBJ1-1	CSVGEDTEAFF	TGCAGCGTTGGGGAGGACACTGAAGCTTTCTTT
TRBV9	NA	15	few	TRBJ2-1	CASSAAGSSYNEQFF	TGTGCCAGCAGCGCCGCGGGTAGCTCCTACAATGAGCAGTTCTTC
TRBV19	NA	13	many	TRBJ1-1	CASTYSTNTEAFF	TGTGCCAGTACGTACAGCACGAACACTGAAGCTTTCTTT
TRBV5-1	NA	14	NA	TRBJ2-7	CASSPDSLSGEQYF	TGCGCCAGCAGCCCAGACTCCCTATCGGGGGAGCAGTACTTC
TRBV27	TRBD1	15	few	TRBJ1-1	CASSFGTGGHSKAFF	TGTGCCAGCAGTTTTGGGACAGGGGGACATAGCAAAGCTTTCTTT